This T cell receptor (beta chain) was sequenced for a study of radiation and T cells in renal cell carcinoma. In this sample, this clone turned up once. Per germline, CDR1 SGHAT and CDR2 FQNNGV. This CDR3 has 12 residues. Deletions cut 5 bases from V and 2 bases from J, with 5 bases between. Regarding time point: blood 2 weeks post-SBRT. The treatment is: 15 Gy SBRT to primary tumor, nephrectomy 4 weeks later. Profiled with immunoSEQ multiplex PCR; TCRdb holds only in-frame clones, not every one. Here the sample spans about 130,000 clones, about four fifths being singletons. The sample was blood, taken from a patient whose treatment included radiotherapy and nephrectomy. The chain couples TRBV11-2 to TRBJ2-3; D is ambiguous. The TCR sequence derives from a man aged 50 to 59 with renal cell carcinoma. CDR3 bases: TGTGCCAGCAGCCCTTACACAGATACGCAGTATTTT. Its protein is CASSPYTDTQYF.